This T cell receptor (beta chain) came from a study of tumor-infiltrating lymphocytes in primary liver carcinoma. Study information: The patients presented with primary liver carcinoma, which was managed through surgical resection. Tumors were staged T1-T3 N0M0 and measured roughly 4.2 to 10 cm across.

CDR1 and CDR2 (germline): SQVTM, ANQGSEA. CDR3 length: 12 residues. Study findings and constraints: A significantly higher top-250-clone fraction was found in tumors than in blood (p = 0.039). Pairs of tumor regions overlapped more than tumor-adjacent and tumor-blood pairs did.

It was unsorted whole blood that yielded blood RNA, and germline DNA was also extracted. Priming with a constant-region primer yielded TCR beta cDNA from 400 to 500 ng total RNA. It was through three nested multiplex PCR rounds of slightly modified ARM-PCR that TCR beta libraries arose. Forward primers for TRBV1-TRBV30 and a C-beta reverse primer served the first two PCR rounds, at about 9 cycles each. One entry per CDR3 protein, called by TCRdb with MiXCR from the multiplex PCR reads. This table holds approximately 210,000 distinct CDR3 sequences, less than 70% found once. A word on this clonotype: The antigen is undetermined. At one of its ends the junction is not consistent with the germline gene, which may arise from a read error.

The receptor comes from a woman aged 55-69 years with primary liver carcinoma and hepatitis B virus infection. The sequencing sample was made of peripheral blood. The V gene is TRBV29-1, the J gene TRBJ2-3; D might be TRBD2 (6 bases). As DNA, the CDR3 is TGCAGCGTGCAAGCGGGTACAGATACGCTGTATTTT. Translation: CSVQAGTDTLYF.